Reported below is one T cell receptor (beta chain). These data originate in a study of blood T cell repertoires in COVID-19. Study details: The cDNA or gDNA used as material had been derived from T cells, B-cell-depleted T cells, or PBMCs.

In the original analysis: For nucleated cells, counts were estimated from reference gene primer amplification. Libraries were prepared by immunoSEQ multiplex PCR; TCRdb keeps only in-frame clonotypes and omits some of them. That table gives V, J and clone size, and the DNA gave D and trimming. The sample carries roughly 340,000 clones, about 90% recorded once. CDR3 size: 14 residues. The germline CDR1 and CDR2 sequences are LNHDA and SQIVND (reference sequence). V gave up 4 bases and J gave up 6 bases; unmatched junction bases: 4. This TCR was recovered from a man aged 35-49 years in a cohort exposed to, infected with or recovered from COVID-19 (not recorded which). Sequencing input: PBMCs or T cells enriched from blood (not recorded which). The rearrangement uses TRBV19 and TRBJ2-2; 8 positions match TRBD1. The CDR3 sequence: CASSRTGIAGELFF. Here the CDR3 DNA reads TGTGCCAGTAGTAGGACAGGGATCGCCGGGGAGCTGTTTTTT.